Below are 15 T cell receptor beta chains sequenced from a single sample in a study of vaccination effects on CD4 cells after COVID-19. Pools of viral peptides were used by the ViraFEST assay to expand antigen-specific CD4+ T cells ahead of sequencing. Scientists isolated CD4+ T cells after an approximately 10-day culture period ended. The vaccine given was either BNT162b2 or mRNA-1273, in two doses. The assay was immunoSEQ multiplex PCR, and TCRdb's table has in-frame clones only and misses some. Among 25,000 to 35,000 clones, around 79% were seen once, and the ten largest hold 10%. No antigen is known for these receptors. Sequenced material: CD4+ T cells from PBMCs cultured with HCoV-NL63 spike peptides, taken after COVID-19 vaccination. Receptors were obtained from a human donor who received a COVID-19 vaccine.

The rearrangement uses TRBV5-1 and TRBJ2-1; 13 nucleotides agree with TRBD2. V shed 2 bases, J shed 8 bases, and the junction held 4 bases outside the gene matches. Germline CDR1 is SGHRS and CDR2 is YFSETQ. The CDR3 runs to 15 residues. CDR3 coding DNA: TGCGCCAGCAGCTTCAGGACTAGCGGGAGTGATGAGCAGTTCTTC. It yields the protein CASSFRTSGSDEQFF. Based on the CDR3 plus reference TRBV5-1 and TRBJ2-1, the full variable domain is KAGVTQTPRYLIKTRGQQVTLSCSPISGHRSVSWYQQTPGQGLQFLFEYFSETQRNKGNFPGRFSGRQFSNSRSEMNVSTLELGDSALYLCASSFRTSGSDEQFFGPGTRLTVL.

The chain carries TRBV12-5 and TRBJ2-1, with D perhaps matching TRBD2 (6 bases). Germline-derived CDR1 and CDR2 are LGHNT and FRNRAP. The CDR3 runs 15 residues. Trimming shortened V by 4 bases and J by 4 bases, and 14 bases separated the two germline ends. In nucleotides, the CDR3 is TGTGCTAGTGGTTCTCCATCGGGACTGTACAATGAGCAGTTCTTC. It is translated as CASGSPSGLYNEQFF.

V gene TRBV9 combines with J gene TRBJ2-7; 7 positions match TRBD2. The length of the CDR3 is 22 residues. Germline values: CDR1 SGDLS, CDR2 YYNGEE. V was pared by 0 bases and J by 5 bases, with 29 bases of the junction left unmatched. The CDR3, as DNA: TGTGCCAGCAGCGTAGCTACGGGGGGACTCTCCCGTCTGGCGGGAGTAATTGACGAGCAGTACTTC. This translates into CASSVATGGLSRLAGVIDEQYF.

The chain has TRBV4-1 and TRBJ1-2; TRBD1 is a possible D gene (6 bases). Germline assignment: CDR1 MGHRA and CDR2 YSYEKL. The CDR3 runs to 16 residues. Trimming removed 1 base from V and 2 bases from J, with 14 bases in between. CDR3 bases: TGCGCCAGCAGCCAAGGGGGGGGCCGGGGGAACTATGGCTACACCTTC. It translates to CASSQGGGRGNYGYTF.

There are a few counts of this clone. The rearrangement links TRBV19 to TRBJ2-2; no firm D call. The germline V gene encodes CDR1 LNHDA and CDR2 SQIVND (reference sequence). The CDR3 is made up of 12 amino acids. The V end was cut by 7 bases, the J end by 6 bases, with 9 bases between. The CDR3 loop is CASTGISGELFF. For the CDR3, the DNA is TGTGCCAGTACCGGCATCTCCGGGGAGCTGTTTTTT.

The DNA for the CDR3 is TGCGCCAGCAGCTTTTCGCCCTTAGCGGGGGGGCCGGATACGCAGTATTTT. Protein: CASSFSPLAGGPDTQYF. The gene calls are TRBV5-1 and TRBJ2-3; 11 positions agree with TRBD2. The CDR3 runs 17 residues. The trim removed 2 bases at V and 6 bases at J, leaving 11 bases unmatched. Germline CDR1 SGHRS, CDR2 YFSETQ.

In its sample, this clone was seen once. The chain couples TRBV18 to TRBJ1-5, with 7 positions matching TRBD1. Germline CDR1 and CDR2: KGHSH and LQKENI. J gave up 3 bases and V 5 bases, and 10 bases lay outside the gene matches. CDR3 length: 16 residues. CDR3 nucleotides: TGTGCCAGCTCAAAAGCGACAGGGAGCTTCAATCAGCCCCAGCATTTT. This sequence encodes CASSKATGSFNQPQHF.

This clone has just one count. The chain combines TRBV6-5 with TRBJ2-7; 8 nucleotides agree with TRBD1. J was trimmed by 4 bases and V by 2 bases; bases with no gene match: 1. Germline-derived CDR1 and CDR2 are MNHEY and SVGAGI. CDR3 length: 13 residues. Written as DNA, the CDR3 is TGTGCCAGCAGTTACGGGACAGGATACGAGCAGTACTTC. Amino acids: CASSYGTGYEQYF.

The chain uses TRBV29-1 and TRBJ1-1; D is perhaps TRBD1 (5 bases). With 2 bases removed from V and 5 bases from J, the gap between germline ends came to 12 bases. CDR3 length equals 13 residues. The germline V gene encodes CDR1 SQVTM and CDR2 ANQGSEA. DNA for the CDR3: TGCAGCGTTGAACAACAGGAGGGGACTGAAGCTTTCTTT. Amino acid sequence: CSVEQQEGTEAFF. The variable domain in full, with the rest retrieved from reference TRBV29-1 and TRBJ1-1, is SAVISQKPSRDICQRGTSLTIQCQVDSQVTMMFWYRQQPGQSLTLIATANQGSEATYESGFVIDKFPISRPNLTFSTLTVSNMSPEDSSIYLCSVEQQEGTEAFFGQGTRLTVV.

This sequence joins TRBV7-9 and TRBJ2-2; the match to TRBD2 covers 7 bases. The CDR3 totals 14 residues. Germline CDR1 reads SEHNR; CDR2 reads FQNEAQ (reference sequence). V was pared by 3 bases and J by 5 bases, with 3 bases of the junction left unmatched. CDR3 DNA sequence: TGTGCCAGCAGCTTCGTGGGAGGGACCGGGGAGCTGTTTTTT. As protein: CASSFVGGTGELFF.

This sequence joins TRBV2 and TRBJ2-5; 9 bases match TRBD1. Germline V gene data show CDR1 as SNHLY and CDR2 as FYNNEI. The CDR3 is 15 amino acids. V lost 4 bases and J lost 1; bases outside the gene matches: 4. The CDR3: CASSGTGGLQETQYF. CDR3 in DNA: TGTGCCAGCAGTGGTACAGGGGGCCTCCAAGAGACCCAGTACTTC.

In nucleotides, the CDR3 is TGTGCCAGCAGCGTCGGGACTACCCCCACCTACGAGCAGTACTTC. Amino acids: CASSVGTTPTYEQYF. The J gene is TRBJ2-7, the V gene TRBV9, with TRBD2 matching over 7 bases. Trimming cost V 2 bases and J 2 bases; bases outside gene matches: 7. There are 15 residues in the CDR3. Germline lookup yields CDR1 SGDLS and CDR2 YYNGEE.

V is TRBV3-1 (or the pseudogene TRBV3-2) and J is TRBJ2-2; either TRBD1 or TRBD2 may supply D (6 bases each). V lost 0 bases, J lost 10 bases, and 18 bases lay in between. The CDR3 is 16 residues long. Germline CDR1 reads LGHDT; CDR2 reads YNNKEL (reference sequence). CDR3 nucleotide sequence: TGTGCCAGCAGCCAAGATCGGGGGCCCCCTCCCTTGGAGCTGTTTTTT. The encoded protein is CASSQDRGPPPLELFF.

This clone is a singleton in its sample. The gene calls are TRBV3-1 (or the pseudogene TRBV3-2) and TRBJ2-7; TRBD2 matches at 8 bases. J gave up 0 bases and V 8 bases, and 6 bases lay outside the gene matches. The CDR3 runs 14 residues. Per the germline V gene, CDR1 is LGHDT and CDR2 is YNNKEL (reference sequence). The chain's CDR3 is CASGETSASYEQYF. In nucleotides, the CDR3 is TGTGCCAGCGGAGAGACTAGCGCCTCCTACGAGCAGTACTTC.

The chain has TRBV18 and TRBJ2-1; 12 positions match TRBD2. The length of the CDR3 is 15 residues. The V segment lost 4 bases and the J segment 5 bases; nucleotides outside the gene matches: 3. Germline-derived CDR1 and CDR2 are KGHSH and LQKENI. The CDR3 sequence: CASSRTSGVHNEQFF. The CDR3 region has the DNA TGTGCCAGCTCACGGACTAGCGGGGTACACAATGAGCAGTTCTTC.